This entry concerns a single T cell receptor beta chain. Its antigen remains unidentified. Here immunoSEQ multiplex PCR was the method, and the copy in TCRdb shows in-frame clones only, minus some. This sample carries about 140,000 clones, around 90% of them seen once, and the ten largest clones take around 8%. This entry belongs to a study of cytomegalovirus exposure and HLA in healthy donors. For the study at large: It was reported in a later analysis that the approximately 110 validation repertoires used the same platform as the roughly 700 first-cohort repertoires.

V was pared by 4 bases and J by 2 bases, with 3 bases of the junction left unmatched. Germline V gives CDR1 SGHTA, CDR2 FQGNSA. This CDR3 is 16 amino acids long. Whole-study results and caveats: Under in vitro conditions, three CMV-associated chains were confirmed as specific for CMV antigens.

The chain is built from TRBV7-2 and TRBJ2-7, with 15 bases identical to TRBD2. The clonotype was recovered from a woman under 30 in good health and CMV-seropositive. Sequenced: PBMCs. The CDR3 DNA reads TGTGCCAGCAGCTCTGGGACTAGCGGGAGGCCCTACGAGCAGTACTTC. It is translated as CASSSGTSGRPYEQYF.